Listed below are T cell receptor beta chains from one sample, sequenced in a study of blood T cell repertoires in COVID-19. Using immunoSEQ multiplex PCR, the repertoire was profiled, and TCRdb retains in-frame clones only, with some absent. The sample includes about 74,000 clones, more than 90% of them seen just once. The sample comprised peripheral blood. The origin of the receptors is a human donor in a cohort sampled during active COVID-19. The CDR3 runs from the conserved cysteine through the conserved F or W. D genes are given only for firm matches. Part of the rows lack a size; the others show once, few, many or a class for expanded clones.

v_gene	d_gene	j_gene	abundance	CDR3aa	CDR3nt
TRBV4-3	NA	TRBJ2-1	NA	CASSHLSRDNEQFF	TGCGCCAGCAGCCACCTCAGCCGGGACAATGAGCAGTTCTTC
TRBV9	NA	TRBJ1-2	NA	CASSVGESPNYGYTF	TGTGCCAGCAGCGTAGGCGAATCCCCTAACTATGGCTACACCTTC
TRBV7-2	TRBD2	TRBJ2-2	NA	CASSFREGPAGELFF	TGTGCCAGCAGCTTCCGGGAGGGCCCAGCCGGGGAGCTGTTTTTT
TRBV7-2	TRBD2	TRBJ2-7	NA	CASRGYTISGRTYEQYF	TGTGCCAGCAGGGGTTATACTATTAGCGGGAGGACCTACGAGCAGTACTTC
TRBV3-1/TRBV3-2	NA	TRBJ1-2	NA	CASSQETARGYTF	TGTGCCAGCAGCCAAGAAACAGCTCGAGGCTACACCTTC
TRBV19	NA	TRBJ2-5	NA	CASSIPHGVRETQYF	TGTGCCAGTAGTATACCCCACGGGGTCCGGGAGACCCAGTACTTC
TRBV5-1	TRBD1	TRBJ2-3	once	CASSGDRVADTQYF	TGCGCCAGCAGCGGGGACAGGGTTGCAGATACGCAGTATTTT
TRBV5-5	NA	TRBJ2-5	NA	CASSLGGADQETQYF	TGTGCCAGCAGCCTCGGCGGGGCGGACCAAGAGACCCAGTACTTC
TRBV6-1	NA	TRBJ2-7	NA	CASSEAIPYEQYF	TGTGCCAGCAGTGAAGCTATTCCCTACGAGCAGTACTTC
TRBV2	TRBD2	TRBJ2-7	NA	CASSELAEGLEQYF	TGTGCCAGCAGTGAACTAGCGGAGGGGCTCGAGCAGTACTTC
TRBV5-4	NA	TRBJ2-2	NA	CASERDSNTGELFF	TGTGCCAGCGAGAGGGATTCGAACACCGGGGAGCTGTTTTTT
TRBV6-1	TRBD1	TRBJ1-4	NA	CASSEAVGQGNEKLFF	TGTGCCAGCAGTGAAGCAGTGGGACAGGGGAACGAAAAACTGTTTTTT
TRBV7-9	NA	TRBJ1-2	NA	CASSLTIGGREGDGYTF	TGTGCCAGCAGCTTGACGATTGGTGGCAGGGAGGGTGATGGCTACACCTTC
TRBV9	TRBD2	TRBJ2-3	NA	CASSVVSSGKRDTQYF	TGTGCCAGCAGCGTAGTTTCTAGCGGCAAGAGGGATACGCAGTATTTT
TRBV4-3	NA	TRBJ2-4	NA	CASSQIVGGGDIQYF	TGCGCCAGCAGCCAAATCGTAGGGGGGGGAGACATTCAGTACTTC
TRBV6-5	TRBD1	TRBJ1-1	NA	CASSYNTGETEAFF	TGTGCCAGCAGTTACAATACAGGGGAGACTGAAGCTTTCTTT
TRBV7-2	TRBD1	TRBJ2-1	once	CASSLGGFSGTGTGEQFF	TGTGCCAGCAGCTTGGGAGGGTTCTCGGGGACAGGGACGGGGGAGCAGTTCTTC
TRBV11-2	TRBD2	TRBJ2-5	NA	CASSLGRAGGPETQYF	TGTGCCAGCAGCTTAGGGCGAGCGGGAGGGCCCGAGACCCAGTACTTC
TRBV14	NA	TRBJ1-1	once	CASSLTPNTEAFF	TGTGCCAGCAGTTTGACACCGAACACTGAAGCTTTCTTT
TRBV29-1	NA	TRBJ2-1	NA	CSVRLGNEQFF	TGCAGCGTCAGACTAGGCAATGAGCAGTTCTTC
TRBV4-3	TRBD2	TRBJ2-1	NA	CASSQERTSEKFF	TGCGCCAGCAGCCAAGAGAGGACTAGCGAGAAGTTCTTC
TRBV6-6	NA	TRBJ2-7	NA	CASSYNPGQDYEQYF	TGTGCCAGCAGTTACAATCCGGGACAAGACTACGAGCAGTACTTC
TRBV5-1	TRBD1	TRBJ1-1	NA	CASSIGTGANTEAFF	TGCGCCAGCAGCATCGGGACAGGGGCGAACACTGAAGCTTTCTTT
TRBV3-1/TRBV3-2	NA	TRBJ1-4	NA	CASSFGGGRSSEKLFF	TGTGCCAGCAGCTTTGGGGGCGGGAGATCGTCTGAAAAACTGTTTTTT
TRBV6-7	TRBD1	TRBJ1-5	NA	CASTDPKQGRNQPQHF	TGTGCCAGCACCGATCCTAAACAGGGGCGCAATCAGCCCCAGCATTTT
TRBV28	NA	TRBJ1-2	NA	CASTSLTVFNYGYTF	TGTGCCAGCACCTCCCTAACGGTATTTAACTATGGCTACACCTTC
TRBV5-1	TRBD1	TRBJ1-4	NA	CASSRGQGATNEKLFF	TGCGCCAGCAGCAGAGGACAGGGAGCAACTAATGAAAAACTGTTTTTT
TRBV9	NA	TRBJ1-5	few	CASSDTGTLQPQHF	TGTGCCAGCAGCGACACCGGGACACTTCAGCCCCAGCATTTT
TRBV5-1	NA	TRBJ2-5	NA	CASSPGGSLQETQYF	TGCGCCAGCAGCCCTGGAGGCAGCCTTCAAGAGACCCAGTACTTC
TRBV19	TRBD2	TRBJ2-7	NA	CATLGLAGGIYEQYF	TGTGCCACCCTCGGACTAGCGGGAGGTATCTACGAGCAGTACTTC
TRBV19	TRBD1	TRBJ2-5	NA	CASSGRTGGWETQYF	TGTGCCAGTAGTGGACGGACAGGGGGCTGGGAGACCCAGTACTTC
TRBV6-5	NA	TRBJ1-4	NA	CASRNRVGEKLFF	TGTGCCAGCAGGAACAGGGTTGGGGAAAAACTGTTTTTT
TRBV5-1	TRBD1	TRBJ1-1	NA	CASSLAGGNTEAFF	TGCGCCAGCAGCTTAGCAGGGGGGAACACTGAAGCTTTCTTT
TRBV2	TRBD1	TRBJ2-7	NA	CASSEAGQGASYEQYF	TGTGCCAGCAGTGAAGCCGGACAGGGTGCGAGCTACGAGCAGTACTTC
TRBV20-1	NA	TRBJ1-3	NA	CSARVGNTIYF	TGCAGTGCCCGAGTCGGAAACACCATATATTTT
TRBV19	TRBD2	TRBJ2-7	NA	CASSSGRDYYEQYF	TGTGCCAGTAGCTCCGGGAGGGACTACTACGAGCAGTACTTC
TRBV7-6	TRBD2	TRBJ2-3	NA	CASSFLAGTERDTQYF	TGTGCCAGCAGCTTCCTAGCGGGAACGGAGAGAGATACGCAGTATTTT
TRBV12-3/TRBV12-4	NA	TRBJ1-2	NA	CASSVQGNYGYTF	TGTGCCAGCAGTGTCCAGGGTAACTATGGCTACACCTTC
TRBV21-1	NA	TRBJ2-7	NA	CASSKRSGIWGQGSYEQYF	NA
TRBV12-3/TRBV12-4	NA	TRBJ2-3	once	CASTLLMDTQYF	TGTGCCAGCACCCTATTGATGGATACGCAGTATTTT
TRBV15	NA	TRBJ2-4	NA	CATSPDRGDRIAKNIQYF	TGTGCCACCAGCCCCGATAGGGGGGACAGAATAGCCAAAAACATTCAGTACTTC
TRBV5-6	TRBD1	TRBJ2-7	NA	CASSLLGQGYEQYF	TGTGCCAGCAGCTTGCTGGGACAGGGCTACGAGCAGTACTTC
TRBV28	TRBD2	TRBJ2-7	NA	CAVGGSPLTYEQYF	TGTGCCGTGGGGGGGAGCCCCCTCACCTACGAGCAGTACTTC
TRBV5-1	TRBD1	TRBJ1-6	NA	CASSYGRTGSSPLHF	TGCGCCAGCAGCTATGGGCGGACAGGGTCCTCACCCCTCCACTTT
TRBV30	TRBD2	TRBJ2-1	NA	CAWSPIAGHEQFF	TGTGCCTGGAGCCCCATAGCGGGCCATGAGCAGTTCTTC
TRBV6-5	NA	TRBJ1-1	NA	CASSYSESTEAFF	TGTGCCAGCAGTTACTCGGAGAGCACTGAAGCTTTCTTT